This T cell receptor (beta chain) was captured in a study of glioma-infiltrating T cells after dendritic cell vaccination. V was pared by 6 bases and J by 7 bases, with 16 bases between. CDR1 is SNHLY, CDR2 FYNNEI, per germline. The CDR3 sequence is 15 residues long. This table comes from immunoSEQ multiplex PCR, and its TCRdb copy is limited to in-frame clones, with some not included. The table lists 90,000 to 100,000 clones, around 80% of them singletons. This chain uses TRBV2 with TRBJ1-6; TRBD1 might be the D (5 bases). The input for sequencing was blood, taken before dendritic cell vaccination. This TCR was recovered from a human donor with glioblastoma. The CDR3: CASRGMGGENSPLHF. Written as DNA, the CDR3 is TGTGCCAGCAGGGGGATGGGGGGTGAGAATTCACCCCTCCACTTT.